This entry features one TCR beta chain sequence. Its antigen is still unknown. The CDR3 runs 14 residues. Germline V gives CDR1 SEHNR, CDR2 FQNEAQ (reference sequence). With 2 bases clipped from V and 9 bases from J, the junction kept 6 bases outside the gene matches. The sample belongs to a study of shared clonotypes between healthy human individuals. The protocol was immunoSEQ multiplex PCR, while the TCRdb copy is restricted to in-frame clones and leaves out a portion. The repertoire has approximately 2.1 million clones, roughly 93% of them found once; the top ten carry 0.3% to 0.4%. Overall study findings and caveats: Larger estimated richness was generally recorded for naive subsets relative to memory subsets. The four-donor shared clonotypes exceeded non-shared clonotypes in generation probability, with non-shared ones scoring lower.

This clonotype originated in a man aged 18 to 30 in good health. Some clones in this sample may be carry-over from other donors' samples. Sequenced material: naive CD4+ T cells from PBMCs. Subset: CD45RA+ positively selected. V is TRBV7-9 and J is TRBJ2-1; 8 bases match TRBD2. The CDR3 DNA sequence: TGTGCCAGCAGCTTACCGGGACTAGGTTTTGAGCAGTTCTTC. This translates into CASSLPGLGFEQFF.